This entry describes one T cell receptor (beta chain). This entry is derived from a study of blood T cell repertoires in COVID-19. Looking at the study overall: COVID-19 samples from acute and convalescent phases originated in the United States, Italy and Spain. Nucleic acid was either cDNA or gDNA, and it came from T cells, B-cell-depleted T cells, or PBMCs.

This CDR3 region has 14 residues. Trimming stripped 5 bases from V and 4 bases from J, with 14 bases between. Germline values: CDR1 LGHNA, CDR2 YSLEER. Per the authors' pipeline: Counts of nucleated cells, estimated from reference gene primer amplification, were obtained. The assay was immunoSEQ multiplex PCR, and TCRdb's table has in-frame clones only and misses some. V and J calls and clone size are given by that table; D and trimming were obtained from the DNA. The sample lists some 70,000 clones; 65% to 90% were seen once. V is TRBV4-3 and J is TRBJ1-1, with D maybe TRBD1 (5 bases). This TCR was sampled from an elderly man with acute or convalescent COVID-19. The sample comprised peripheral blood. The CDR3 sequence: CASSSKAGRTEAFF. DNA for the CDR3: TGCGCCAGCAGCTCAAAGGCGGGGCGCACTGAAGCTTTCTTT.